A selection of T cell receptor beta chains follows, all from one sample in a study of blood T cell repertoires in COVID-19. TCRdb's table, derived via immunoSEQ multiplex PCR, lists solely in-frame clones and lacks some. The sample has roughly 30,000 clones; 89% are singletons. The source material was peripheral blood. These receptor sequences come from a man older than 75 with acute or convalescent COVID-19. Each CDR3 is given with its conserved first and last residue. A D gene is named only where the DNA matches it firmly. A clone size is listed for some rows: how often the clone was seen (once, few, many), or a class if it is expanded.

v_gene: TRBV10-3; j_gene: TRBJ2-7; abundance: once; d_gene: -; len: 17; CDR3nt: TGTGCCATCAGTGAGAAAGGGAGCGGCAGCGGCACGGACGAGCAGTACTTC; CDR3aa: CAISEKGSGSGTDEQYF
v_gene: TRBV3-1/TRBV3-2; j_gene: TRBJ2-6; abundance: -; d_gene: TRBD1; len: 17; CDR3nt: TGTGCCAGCAGCCGGGACAGGGGGCCTCGTGGGGCCAACGTCCTGACTTTC; CDR3aa: CASSRDRGPRGANVLTF
v_gene: TRBV6-5; j_gene: TRBJ1-3; abundance: -; d_gene: -; len: 13; CDR3nt: TGTGCCAGCCAAGAGGTCGTTGGAAACACCATATATTTT; CDR3aa: CASQEVVGNTIYF
v_gene: TRBV7-9; j_gene: TRBJ1-4; abundance: -; d_gene: -; len: 15; CDR3nt: TGTGCCAGCAGCTGGGCTGCGGGAAGCGGGGAAAAACTGTTTTTT; CDR3aa: CASSWAAGSGEKLFF
v_gene: TRBV28; j_gene: TRBJ1-1; abundance: -; d_gene: -; len: 15; CDR3nt: TGTGCCAGCAGTTCCACAGGGACGGTGAACACTGAAGCTTTCTTT; CDR3aa: CASSSTGTVNTEAFF
v_gene: TRBV7-2; j_gene: TRBJ1-2; abundance: -; d_gene: -; len: 15; CDR3nt: TGTGCCAGCAGCTCGCGGCTGGGTGGGGCGGATGGCTACACCTTC; CDR3aa: CASSSRLGGADGYTF
v_gene: TRBV7-9; j_gene: TRBJ1-3; abundance: -; d_gene: TRBD1; len: 17; CDR3nt: TGTGCCAGCAGGCCAACCGGGACAGGGACGGCGGAAAACACCATATATTTT; CDR3aa: CASRPTGTGTAENTIYF
v_gene: TRBV7-9; j_gene: TRBJ1-1; abundance: -; d_gene: -; len: 14; CDR3nt: TGTGCCAGCAGCTTACGGCAGGGCGACACTGAAGCTTTCTTT; CDR3aa: CASSLRQGDTEAFF
v_gene: TRBV7-2; j_gene: TRBJ1-1; abundance: -; d_gene: -; len: 13; CDR3nt: TGTGCCAGCAGCCCCAACAGGGTCACTGAAGCTTTCTTT; CDR3aa: CASSPNRVTEAFF
v_gene: TRBV5-1; j_gene: TRBJ1-1; abundance: -; d_gene: TRBD1; len: 12; CDR3nt: TGCGCCAGCAGCTTGGGACAGGGGGAAGCTTTCTTT; CDR3aa: CASSLGQGEAFF
v_gene: TRBV5-4; j_gene: TRBJ2-7; abundance: -; d_gene: TRBD2; len: 15; CDR3nt: TGTGCCAGCAGCTTGGGGCGCGGGAGCCTCTACGAGCAGTACTTC; CDR3aa: CASSLGRGSLYEQYF
v_gene: TRBV6-5; j_gene: TRBJ1-2; abundance: -; d_gene: TRBD1; len: 13; CDR3nt: TGTGCCAGCAGCCGACAGGGTACCTCTGGCTACACCTTC; CDR3aa: CASSRQGTSGYTF
v_gene: TRBV19; j_gene: TRBJ1-2; abundance: -; d_gene: -; len: 13; CDR3nt: TGTGCCAGTCGGAGCCCTGAGGGTCTTGGCTACACCTTC; CDR3aa: CASRSPEGLGYTF
v_gene: TRBV9; j_gene: TRBJ2-1; abundance: once; d_gene: -; len: 15; CDR3nt: TGTGCCAGCAGCATCTCGACAAGCTCCTACAATGAGCAGTTCTTC; CDR3aa: CASSISTSSYNEQFF
v_gene: TRBV6-5; j_gene: TRBJ1-6; abundance: -; d_gene: TRBD1; len: 15; CDR3nt: TGTGCCAGCAGTTACGGGACAGGGGGCACTTCACCCCTCCACTTT; CDR3aa: CASSYGTGGTSPLHF
v_gene: TRBV4-2; j_gene: TRBJ1-5; abundance: -; d_gene: -; len: 13; CDR3nt: TGTGCCAGCGCGATAACCCACAATCAGCCCCAGCATTTT; CDR3aa: CASAITHNQPQHF
v_gene: TRBV18; j_gene: TRBJ2-5; abundance: once; d_gene: -; len: 13; CDR3nt: TGTGCCAGCTCACGGGCTGGCCAAGAGACCCAGTACTTC; CDR3aa: CASSRAGQETQYF
v_gene: TRBV19; j_gene: TRBJ2-5; abundance: -; d_gene: -; len: 12; CDR3nt: TGTGCCAGTAGTACCGGCGGGGAGACCCAGTACTTC; CDR3aa: CASSTGGETQYF
v_gene: TRBV19; j_gene: TRBJ2-2; abundance: -; d_gene: TRBD1; len: 16; CDR3nt: TGTGCCAGTAGTAGAGACAGGGCCCTAAACACCGGGGAGCTGTTTTTT; CDR3aa: CASSRDRALNTGELFF
v_gene: TRBV13; j_gene: TRBJ1-1; abundance: few; d_gene: TRBD1; len: 16; CDR3nt: TGTGCCAGCAGCCCTTTGCCGGGACAGGGCAGGACTGAAGCTTTCTTT; CDR3aa: CASSPLPGQGRTEAFF
v_gene: TRBV2; j_gene: TRBJ1-5; abundance: -; d_gene: TRBD1; len: 15; CDR3nt: TGTGCCAGCAGTGTTGGGACAGGCGTAAATCAGCCCCAGCATTTT; CDR3aa: CASSVGTGVNQPQHF
v_gene: TRBV5-1; j_gene: TRBJ2-1; abundance: once; d_gene: TRBD2; len: 19; CDR3nt: TGCGCCAGCAGCTTGGCCGGGGTAATAGCGGGACGAACCTACAATGAGCAGTTCTTC; CDR3aa: CASSLAGVIAGRTYNEQFF
v_gene: TRBV2; j_gene: TRBJ1-5; abundance: -; d_gene: -; len: 15; CDR3nt: TGTGCCACCAACGAGAACACAGGGATCAATCAGCCCCAGCATTTT; CDR3aa: CATNENTGINQPQHF
v_gene: TRBV19; j_gene: TRBJ1-5; abundance: few; d_gene: -; len: 16; CDR3nt: TGTGCCAGTAGTATAGATAACAGTTATAGCAATCAGCCCCAGCATTTT; CDR3aa: CASSIDNSYSNQPQHF
v_gene: TRBV18; j_gene: TRBJ1-1; abundance: -; d_gene: -; len: 15; CDR3nt: TGTGCCAGCTCACCAGGGGGCGTGAGGAACACTGAAGCTTTCTTT; CDR3aa: CASSPGGVRNTEAFF
v_gene: TRBV5-1; j_gene: TRBJ2-7; abundance: -; d_gene: -; len: 15; CDR3nt: TGCGCCAGCAGCCCGGAGGTGTCAGGGGCCTACGAGCAGTACTTC; CDR3aa: CASSPEVSGAYEQYF
v_gene: TRBV6-5; j_gene: TRBJ1-2; abundance: -; d_gene: TRBD1; len: 14; CDR3nt: TGTGCCAGCAGTTGGGGGACAGGGGTTGCTGGCTACACCTTC; CDR3aa: CASSWGTGVAGYTF
v_gene: TRBV11-2; j_gene: TRBJ1-6; abundance: -; d_gene: TRBD1; len: 14; CDR3nt: TGTGCCAGCAGCCGGGACAGGGGCGGTTCACCCCTCCACTTT; CDR3aa: CASSRDRGGSPLHF
v_gene: TRBV2; j_gene: TRBJ2-3; abundance: -; d_gene: -; len: 15; CDR3nt: TGTGCCAGCAGTGATCTGGCGACTAGCACAGATACGCAGTATTTT; CDR3aa: CASSDLATSTDTQYF
v_gene: TRBV18; j_gene: TRBJ1-1; abundance: -; d_gene: TRBD1; len: 15; CDR3nt: TGTGCCAGCTCACCGAGACAGGGGGACAACACTGAAGCTTTCTTT; CDR3aa: CASSPRQGDNTEAFF
v_gene: TRBV2; j_gene: TRBJ2-4; abundance: -; d_gene: -; len: 15; CDR3nt: TGTGCCAGCACCCGAGGGAGGGGGGGCAAAAACATTCAGTACTTC; CDR3aa: CASTRGRGGKNIQYF
v_gene: TRBV19; j_gene: TRBJ2-7; abundance: -; d_gene: -; len: 13; CDR3nt: TGTGCCGACACCCGCTGGGGGGTTTACGAGCAGTACTTC; CDR3aa: CADTRWGVYEQYF
v_gene: TRBV11-2; j_gene: TRBJ1-3; abundance: once; d_gene: -; len: 14; CDR3nt: TGTGCCAGCAGCTTAGATCTCTCTGGAAACACCATATATTTT; CDR3aa: CASSLDLSGNTIYF
v_gene: TRBV30; j_gene: TRBJ1-5; abundance: -; d_gene: TRBD1; len: 13; CDR3nt: TGTGCCTGGAGTGTGGCCGAAGGGGGCGGCAAGCATTTT; CDR3aa: CAWSVAEGGGKHF
v_gene: TRBV4-1; j_gene: TRBJ1-3; abundance: -; d_gene: -; len: 15; CDR3nt: TGCGCCAGCAGCCAAGATTGGGCCTCTGGAAACACCATATATTTT; CDR3aa: CASSQDWASGNTIYF
v_gene: TRBV2; j_gene: TRBJ1-1; abundance: -; d_gene: -; len: 14; CDR3nt: TGTGCCAGCCGGTGGGACAATATAGACACTGAAGCTTTCTTT; CDR3aa: CASRWDNIDTEAFF
v_gene: TRBV10-3; j_gene: TRBJ1-3; abundance: -; d_gene: -; len: 14; CDR3nt: TGTGCCATCAGTGAGTCGACAGAAGGAAACACCATATATTTT; CDR3aa: CAISESTEGNTIYF
v_gene: TRBV4-1; j_gene: TRBJ2-5; abundance: -; d_gene: -; len: 17; CDR3nt: TGCGCCAGCAGCCAGGGGGGTGGGTCCGACTACCAAGAGACCCAGTACTTC; CDR3aa: CASSQGGGSDYQETQYF